A single T cell receptor (beta chain) is shown here with its context. The antigen remains unidentified. Generated by immunoSEQ multiplex PCR, the TCRdb table keeps only in-frame clones and is missing some. The sample includes fewer than 35,000 clones. The record originates from a study of T cells in women clearing cervical HPV infection. Study-wide background: Controls' single incident HPV16 infection cleared within 12 months without precancer. Study results and caveats: CIN3+ cases had significantly higher TCR richness than controls; evenness did not differ.

The receptor was isolated from a woman between 18 and 69 years old with a cervical HPV16 infection that either progressed to CIN3+ or cleared (not recorded which). Sequenced sample: blood buffy coat.

CDR3 loop: CASSLGTGSTDTYTF. The DNA read from the CDR3 is TGTGCCAGCAGCTTAGGGACAGGAAGCACAGATACC. V gene TRBV7-8 combines with J gene TRBJ1-2, with 7 bases matching TRBD1. The CDR3 end is not reached by the read, which stops 3 residues before it; the germline J gene fills it in. Germline lookup yields CDR1 SGHVS and CDR2 FQNEAQ. The CDR3 sequence is 15 residues long.